This passage covers 19 T cell receptor beta chains from one sample sequenced in a study of OX40 agonist ivuxolimab in advanced cancers. Here immunoSEQ multiplex PCR was the method, and the copy in TCRdb shows in-frame clones only, minus some. The sample gives approximately 90,000 clones, about 83% of which show up once; less than 1.5% is in the top ten. This material consisted of CD4+ or CD8+ T cells sorted from blood, taken in a trial of the OX40 agonist ivuxolimab. The receptors were gathered from an adult with an advanced solid tumor such as melanoma, head and neck, liver or kidney cancer.

The chain links TRBV5-8 to TRBJ1-1; 7 positions match TRBD1. Trimming took 5 bases from V and 6 from J; bases not matched to a gene: 7. CDR1 is SGHTS and CDR2 is YDEGEE in the germline V gene. This CDR3 spans 13 amino acids. The CDR3 DNA is TGTGCCAGCAGAGGGACAGCTCCCTCTGAAGCTTTCTTT. Encoded protein: CASRGTAPSEAFF.

The rearrangement joins TRBV19 to TRBJ2-3; D may be TRBD1 (7 bases). V lost 5 bases to trimming and J lost 0 bases, with 18 bases between them. The germline CDR1 and CDR2 sequences are LNHDA and SQIVND (reference sequence). The CDR3 runs 17 residues. CDR3 sequence: CASSPPWGDRSTDTQYF. As DNA, the CDR3 is TGTGCCAGTAGTCCACCTTGGGGGGACAGAAGCACAGATACGCAGTATTTT.

This clone was counted a single time. The chain combines TRBV5-1 with TRBJ2-5; 7 nucleotides match TRBD1. The CDR3 has 13 residues. The germline V gene has CDR1 SGHRS and CDR2 YFSETQ. V gave up 4 bases and J gave up 5 bases; unmatched junction bases: 5. CDR3 loop: CASSRGGPETQYF. The CDR3 bases are TGCGCCAGCAGCCGAGGGGGCCCCGAGACCCAGTACTTC.

The chain employs TRBV9 and TRBJ2-1; 9 bases line up with TRBD2. V shed 7 bases, J shed 8 bases, and the junction held 10 bases outside the gene matches. This CDR3 has 14 amino acids. Germline CDR1 and CDR2: SGDLS and YYNGEE. CDR3 in amino acids: CASGRASGTDEQFF. In DNA, the CDR3 is TGTGCCAGCGGTCGGGCTAGCGGGACAGATGAGCAGTTCTTC.

For the CDR3, the DNA is TGTGCCAGCAGGTGGCGAAGGGAGAGCAATCAGCCCCAGCATTTT. Translation gives CASRWRRESNQPQHF. The rearrangement joins TRBV6-5 to TRBJ1-5, with D unresolved. Germline loops: CDR1 MNHEY, CDR2 SVGAGI. The CDR3 is made up of 15 amino acids. The V end was cut by 6 bases, the J end by 1 base, with 13 bases between.

The rearrangement joins TRBV18 to TRBJ2-2; tentatively, D is TRBD2 (6 bases). The CDR3 runs 14 residues. Deletions cut 0 bases from V and 5 bases from J, with 7 bases between. From germline, CDR1 is KGHSH and CDR2 LQKENI. CDR3 protein: CASSPPTRTGELFF. The DNA for the CDR3 is TGTGCCAGCTCACCACCGACTAGGACCGGGGAGCTGTTTTTT.

V usage is TRBV9 and J usage is TRBJ1-1; 9 nucleotides align to TRBD1. Germline V gene sequence: CDR1 SGDLS, CDR2 YYNGEE. The V gene end was trimmed by 6 bases and the J gene end by 3 bases; junction bases not matched to a gene: 6. This CDR3 is 14 amino acids long. The CDR3 sequence is CASISDRGDTEAFF. The DNA for the CDR3 is TGTGCCAGCATTTCCGACAGGGGGGACACTGAAGCTTTCTTT.

V and J are TRBV11-2 and TRBJ2-5; 7 nucleotides match TRBD1. The CDR3 is made up of 14 amino acids. V gave up 3 bases and J gave up 2 bases; unmatched junction bases: 3. Germline V lookup: CDR1 SGHAT, CDR2 FQNNGV. This chain's CDR3 is CASSFGTVQETQYF. CDR3 DNA sequence: TGTGCCAGCAGCTTCGGGACAGTTCAAGAGACCCAGTACTTC.

The chain combines TRBV25-1 with TRBJ2-6, with 9 bases matching TRBD1. This CDR3 has 17 residues. Germline V gene lookup returns CDR1 MGHDK and CDR2 SYGVNS. J gave up 2 bases and V 6 bases, and 8 bases lay outside the gene matches. The CDR3 coding sequence is TGTGCCAGCAGCCCACAGGGGGCGAGTGCTGGGGCCAACGTCCTGACTTTC. This translates into CASSPQGASAGANVLTF.

The rearrangement uses TRBV10-3 and TRBJ2-7; D remains ambiguous. The CDR3 sequence is 13 residues long. Germline assignment: CDR1 ENHRY and CDR2 SYGVKD. Trimming took off 3 bases at V and 6 bases at J, with 12 bases between the two ends. CDR3: CAISDAGSGEQYF. The DNA of the CDR3 is TGTGCCATCAGTGACGCCGGGTCTGGCGAGCAGTACTTC.

In the case of this clone: One junction end disagrees with the germline gene, perhaps due to a read error. The chain employs TRBV7-2 and TRBJ1-1, with TRBD1 matching 8 bases. This CDR3 region has 14 residues. Germline V gene sequence: CDR1 SGHTA, CDR2 FQGNSA. The CDR3 spells CASSLAGQGTEAFF. The CDR3 coding sequence is TGTGCCAGCAGTTTAGCCGGACAGGGAACTGAAGCTTTCTTT.

The chain carries TRBV7-2 and TRBJ2-5, with TRBD1 as a possible D gene (6 bases). The ends were cut back, 5 bases at V and 4 bases at J, with 17 bases in the middle. CDR3 length: 15 amino acids. In germline, CDR1 is SGHTA, CDR2 FQGNSA. The CDR3 DNA reads TGTGCCAGCAGCCCCCGGGACACCCAGCGAGAGACCCAGTACTTC. This sequence encodes CASSPRDTQRETQYF.

V gene TRBV28 combines with J gene TRBJ2-7, with D maybe TRBD1 (6 bases). The V end lost 6 bases, the J end lost 6 bases, and 12 bases lay between the germline ends. CDR1 and CDR2 from the germline V gene are MDHEN and SYDVKM. The CDR3 is 12 residues long. CDR3 nucleotides: TGTGCCAGCAGCCTACAGGGTATCGAGCAGTACTTC. It translates to CASSLQGIEQYF. Full variable domain (missing parts from reference TRBV28 and TRBJ2-7): DVKVTQSSRYLVKRTGEKVFLECVQDMDHENMFWYRQDPGLGLRLIYFSYDVKMKEKGDIPEGYSVSREKKERFSLILESASTNQTSMYLCASSLQGIEQYFGPGTRLTVT.

V gene TRBV7-2 combines with J gene TRBJ1-2, with 8 bases that match TRBD1. This CDR3 contains 17 residues. V dropped 0 bases and J dropped 0; count of bases not matched to a gene: 6. Germline CDR1 and CDR2: SGHTA and FQGNSA. The CDR3 sequence is CASSLATGGVANYGYTF. The CDR3 DNA follows: TGTGCCAGCAGCTTAGCTACAGGGGGGGTAGCTAACTATGGCTACACCTTC. The whole variable domain, filled in from reference TRBV7-2 and TRBJ1-2, reads GAGVSQSPSNKVTEKGKDVELRCDPISGHTALYWYRQSLGQGLEFLIYFQGNSAPDKSGLPSDRFSAERTGGSVSTLTIQRTQQEDSAVYLCASSLATGGVANYGYTFGSGTRLTVV.

The CDR3 here is CASSPGQGGDEQYF. CDR3 nucleotide sequence: TGTGCCAGCAGCCCGGGACAGGGGGGAGACGAGCAGTACTTC. The chain carries TRBV5-8 and TRBJ2-7, with TRBD1 matching 11 bases. Germline V gene sequence: CDR1 SGHTS, CDR2 YDEGEE. Trimming removed 4 bases from V and 5 bases from J; junction bases left unmatched: 5. The CDR3 extends over 14 amino acids.

V and J are TRBV5-4 and TRBJ2-6; no firm D call. The length of the CDR3 is 16 residues. Germline CDR1 and CDR2: SGHNT and YYREEE (reference sequence). The V and J ends lost 9 bases and 0 bases respectively, with 16 bases between them. The CDR3 coding sequence is TGTGCCACCAGGAGACGTTCTCTCTCTGGGGCCAACGTCCTGACTTTC. This encodes CATRRRSLSGANVLTF.

This clone was seen once. This chain uses TRBV6-1 with TRBJ1-2; TRBD1 is a possible D gene (5 bases). The length of the CDR3 is 15 residues. Germline V gives CDR1 MNHNS, CDR2 SASEGT. Trimming cost V 4 bases and J 6 bases, with 18 bases left between them. The DNA of the CDR3 is TGTGCCAGCAGTGCCCCGGGGGAGTCCCTTAATGGCTACACCTTC. This codes for CASSAPGESLNGYTF.

The V gene is TRBV27, the J gene TRBJ2-2; 7 positions agree with TRBD1. Germline V gene sequence: CDR1 MNHEY, CDR2 SMNVEV (reference sequence). This CDR3 has 16 amino acids. V lost 0 bases to trimming and J lost 7 bases; unmatched junction nucleotides: 8. The CDR3 bases are TGTGCCAGCAGTTTATCGACAGGGTTGGCCAGCGGGGAGCTGTTTTTT. Its protein product is CASSLSTGLASGELFF.

The chain couples TRBV11-2 to TRBJ2-2; the match to TRBD2 covers 15 bases. The ends lost 5 bases at V and 3 bases at J; junction bases unmatched: 4. This CDR3 comprises 17 residues. Germline values: CDR1 SGHAT, CDR2 FQNNGV. The CDR3 bases are TGTGCCAGCAGCGTAGGACTAGCGGGAGGGTACACCGGGGAGCTGTTTTTT. It encodes CASSVGLAGGYTGELFF.